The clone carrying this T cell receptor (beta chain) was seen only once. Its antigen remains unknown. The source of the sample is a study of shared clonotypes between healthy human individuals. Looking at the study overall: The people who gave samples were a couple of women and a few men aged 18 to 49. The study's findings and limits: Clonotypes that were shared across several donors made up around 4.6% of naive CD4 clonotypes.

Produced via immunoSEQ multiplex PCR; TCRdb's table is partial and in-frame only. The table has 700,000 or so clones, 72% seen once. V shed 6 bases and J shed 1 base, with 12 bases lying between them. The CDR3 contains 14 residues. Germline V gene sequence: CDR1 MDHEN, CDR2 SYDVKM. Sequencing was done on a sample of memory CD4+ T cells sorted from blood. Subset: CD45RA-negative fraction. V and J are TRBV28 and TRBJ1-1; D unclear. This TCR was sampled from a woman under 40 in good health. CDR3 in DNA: TGTGCCAGCAGATCGGGCCCCCCGAACACTGAAGCTTTCTTT. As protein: CASRSGPPNTEAFF.